These 11 T cell receptor beta chains share one sample of origin, sequenced in a study of Graves' ophthalmopathy and Graves' hyperthyroidism. The TCR beta CDR3 regions underwent amplification from RNA transcripts. HTBI-primed first-round RT-PCR preceded second-round multiplex PCR. TCRdb passed the multiplex PCR reads through MiXCR, listing each CDR3 protein once. Among about 740,000 distinct CDR3 sequences listed, roughly 40% were seen once. Sequenced sample: peripheral blood. These receptors came from an adult man with Graves' ophthalmopathy.

This chain uses TRBV6-6 with TRBJ1-2, with D possibly being TRBD1 (5 bases). V lost 6 bases, J lost 7 bases, and 12 bases lay in between. Germline-derived CDR1 and CDR2 are MNHNY and SVGAGI (reference sequence). This CDR3 has 12 residues. This chain's CDR3 is CASSGAPGGYTF. The CDR3 coding sequence is TGTGCCAGCAGCGGGGCCCCCGGTGGCTACACCTTC.

This clonotype was detected only a few times. The rearrangement joins TRBV11-3 to TRBJ2-5; TRBD2 agrees at 7 bases. The CDR3 extends over 16 amino acids. The V segment lost 1 base and the J segment 4 bases; nucleotides outside the gene matches: 9. Germline CDR1 is SGHNT and CDR2 is YENEEA. In DNA, the CDR3 is TGTGCCAGCAGCTTAGGGGGGGGAGCCGTTGGAGAGACCCAGTACTTC. Encoded protein: CASSLGGGAVGETQYF.

This clonotype was picked up one time. The chain employs TRBV6-4 and TRBJ1-1, with D tentatively TRBD1 (5 bases). In germline, CDR1 is MRHNA, CDR2 SNTAGT. The CDR3 runs to 13 residues. V lost 2 bases and J lost 4, with 8 bases in between. CDR3 in amino acids: CASSDPGVTEAFF. The CDR3 DNA reads as TGTGCCAGCAGTGACCCGGGGGTCACTGAAGCTTTCTTT.

As concerns this clonotype: Mismatch with germline at one junction end may stem from a read error. The V call is TRBV11-2, the J call TRBJ1-2, with a tentative D call TRBD1 (5 bases). Looked up from germline, CDR1 is SGHAT and CDR2 is FQNNGV. CDR3 length: 14 residues. The CDR3 coding sequence is TGCGCCAGCAGCCAAGGAGACAGCTCGTATGGCTACACCTTC. Protein sequence: CASSQGDSSYGYTF.

This sequence joins TRBV29-1 and TRBJ2-7; D ambiguous. V lost 4 bases to trimming and J lost 6 bases, with 10 bases between them. The CDR3 totals 11 residues. Germline V gives CDR1 SQVTM, CDR2 ANQGSEA. Written as DNA, the CDR3 is TGCAGCGTTGTTGGGAAGGCCGAGCAGTACTTC. Its translation: CSVVGKAEQYF.

This clonotype has a handful of counts. The chain joins TRBV25-1 to TRBJ2-1; TRBD1 agrees at 9 bases. The V segment lost 6 bases and the J segment 7 bases; nucleotides outside the gene matches: 4. Germline loops: CDR1 MGHDK, CDR2 SYGVNS. CDR3 length: 13 residues. The CDR3 sequence: CASRMTGGNEQFF. The CDR3 region has the DNA TGTGCCAGCAGAATGACAGGGGGGAATGAGCAGTTCTTC.

The chain uses TRBV19 and TRBJ1-5; 7 bases are shared with TRBD1. The CDR3 is 17 residues long. In germline, CDR1 is LNHDA, CDR2 SQIVND (reference sequence). V gave up 0 bases and J gave up 0 bases; unmatched junction bases: 5. Written as DNA, the CDR3 is TGTGCCAGTAGTATAGATGAAAAGGGGGCTAGCAATCAGCCCCAGCATTTT. It specifies CASSIDEKGASNQPQHF.

This clonotype showed up many times. The V gene is TRBV10-3, the J gene TRBJ2-2, with D perhaps being TRBD1 or TRBD2 (5 bases each). This CDR3 comprises 14 residues. V was cut by 4 bases and J by 7 bases, with 13 bases left in between. Germline V gives CDR1 ENHRY, CDR2 SYGVKD. The CDR3: CAISARGYGGELFF. DNA for the CDR3: TGTGCCATCAGTGCTCGGGGCTATGGCGGGGAGCTGTTTTTT.

This clonotype was seen ten or more times. V usage is TRBV5-1 and J usage is TRBJ2-6; 8 positions agree with TRBD1. In germline, CDR1 is SGHRS, CDR2 YFSETQ. V was clipped by 4 bases and J by 1 base; unmatched bases: 7. CDR3 length equals 17 residues. This CDR3 is CASSAGTGGSGANVLTF. The DNA for the CDR3 is TGCGCCAGCAGCGCGGGTACAGGGGGTTCTGGGGCCAACGTCCTGACTTTC.

This clonotype was detected a few times. The chain employs TRBV20-1 and TRBJ2-5, with TRBD2 identical over 10 bases. Germline V gives CDR1 DFQATT, CDR2 SNEGSKA (reference sequence). This CDR3 has 15 amino acids. Losses at the gene ends were 4 bases for V and 2 bases for J; bases not matched to a gene: 7. This CDR3 reads CSATASGSEQETQYF. CDR3 DNA sequence: TGCAGTGCTACCGCTAGCGGGAGTGAACAAGAGACCCAGTACTTC.

Notes on this clonotype: A much larger clonotype is one base distant, so this may be a read error. This CDR3 fails to terminate in the conserved phenylalanine or tryptophan, so it likely reflects a read error. V gene TRBV19 combines with J gene TRBJ1-1; no clear D. The CDR3 sequence is 13 residues long. Germline V gives CDR1 LNHDA, CDR2 SQIVND (reference sequence). V was clipped by 5 bases and J by 0 bases, with 7 bases between them. CDR3 sequence (DNA): TGTGCCAGTAGTCCCAGCGTGAACACTGAAGCTTTCCTT. Translated, it gives CASSPSVNTEAFL.